What follows describes a single T cell receptor beta chain. What it binds is unknown. At one end the junction does not follow the germline gene, possibly because of a read error. The source of the sample is a study of blood T cells in healthy people across ages. Whenever a sample was processed, at least 6 million PBMCs were isolated. Study findings and constraints: Researchers deemed the diversity estimates from one million T cells underestimates.

The use of a sample-barcoded 5' primer and a J-beta primer mix characterized a second PCR of about 7 to 12 cycles. TCRdb analysed the 5' RACE reads with MiXCR anew, one entry per CDR3 protein. The profile shows 700,000 to 850,000 distinct CDR3 sequences, roughly 50% of them singletons. The CDR3 has 14 residues. The germline CDR1 and CDR2 sequences are LGHDT and YNNKEL (reference sequence). Sequenced sample: blood. The source is an elderly man in good health. The rearrangement links TRBV3-1 to TRBJ1-2; D might be TRBD1 (6 bases). The CDR3 region is CAGRNQGSTYGYTF. The CDR3 DNA sequence: TGTGCCGGCAGAAACCAGGGGTCGACCTATGGCTACACCTTC.